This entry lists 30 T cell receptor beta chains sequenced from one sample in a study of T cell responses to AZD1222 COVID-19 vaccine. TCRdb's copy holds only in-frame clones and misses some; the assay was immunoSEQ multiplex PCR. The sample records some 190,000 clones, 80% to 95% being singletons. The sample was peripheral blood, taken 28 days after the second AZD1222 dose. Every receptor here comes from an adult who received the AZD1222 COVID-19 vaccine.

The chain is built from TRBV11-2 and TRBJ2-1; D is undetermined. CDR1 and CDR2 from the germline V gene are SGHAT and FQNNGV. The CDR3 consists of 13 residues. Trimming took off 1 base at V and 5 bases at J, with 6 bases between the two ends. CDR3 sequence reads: CASSLAGNNEQFF. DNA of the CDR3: TGTGCCAGCAGCTTAGCGGGCAACAATGAGCAGTTCTTC.

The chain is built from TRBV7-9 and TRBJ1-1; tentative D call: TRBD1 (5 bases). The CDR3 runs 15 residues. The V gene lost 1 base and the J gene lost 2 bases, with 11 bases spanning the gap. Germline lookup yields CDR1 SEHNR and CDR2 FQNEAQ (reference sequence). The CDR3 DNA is TGTGCCAGCAGCTTAGGAGGGGCCTTTAACACTGAAGCTTTCTTT. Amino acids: CASSLGGAFNTEAFF. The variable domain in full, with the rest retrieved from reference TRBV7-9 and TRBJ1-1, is DTGVSQNPRHKITKRGQNVTFRCDPISEHNRLYWYRQTLGQGPEFLTYFQNEAQLEKSRLLSDRFSAERPKGSFSTLEIQRTEQGDSAMYLCASSLGGAFNTEAFFGQGTRLTVV.

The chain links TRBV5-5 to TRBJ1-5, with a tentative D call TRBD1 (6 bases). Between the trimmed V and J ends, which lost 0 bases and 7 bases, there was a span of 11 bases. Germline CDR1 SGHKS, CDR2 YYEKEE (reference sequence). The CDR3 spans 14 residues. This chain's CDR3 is CASSLEGGGQPQHF. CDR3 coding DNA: TGTGCCAGCAGCTTGGAGGGGGGTGGCCAGCCCCAGCATTTT.

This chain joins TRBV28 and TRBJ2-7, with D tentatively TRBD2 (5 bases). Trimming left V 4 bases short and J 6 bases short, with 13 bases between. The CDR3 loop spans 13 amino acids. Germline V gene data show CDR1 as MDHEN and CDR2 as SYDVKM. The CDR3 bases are TGTGCCAGCAGTTCCCTCCCCCGGGGCGAGCAGTACTTC. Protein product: CASSSLPRGEQYF.

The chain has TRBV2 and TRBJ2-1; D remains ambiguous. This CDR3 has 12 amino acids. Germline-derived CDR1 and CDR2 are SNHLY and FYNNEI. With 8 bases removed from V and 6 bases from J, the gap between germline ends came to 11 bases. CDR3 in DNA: TGTGCCAGCGGTGGGCTCGGCAATGAGCAGTTCTTC. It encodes CASGGLGNEQFF.

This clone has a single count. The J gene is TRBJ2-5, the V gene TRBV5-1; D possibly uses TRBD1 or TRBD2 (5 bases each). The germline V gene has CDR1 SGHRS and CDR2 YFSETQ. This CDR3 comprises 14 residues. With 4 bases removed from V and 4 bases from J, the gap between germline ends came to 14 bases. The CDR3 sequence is CASSPGTQGETQYF. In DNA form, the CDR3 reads TGCGCCAGCAGCCCAGGGACGCAGGGAGAGACCCAGTACTTC.

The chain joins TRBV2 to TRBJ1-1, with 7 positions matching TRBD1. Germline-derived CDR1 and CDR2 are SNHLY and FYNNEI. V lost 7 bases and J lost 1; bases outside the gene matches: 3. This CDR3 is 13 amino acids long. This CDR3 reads CASTRGRNTEAFF. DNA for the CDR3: TGTGCCAGCACAAGGGGGCGGAACACTGAAGCTTTCTTT.

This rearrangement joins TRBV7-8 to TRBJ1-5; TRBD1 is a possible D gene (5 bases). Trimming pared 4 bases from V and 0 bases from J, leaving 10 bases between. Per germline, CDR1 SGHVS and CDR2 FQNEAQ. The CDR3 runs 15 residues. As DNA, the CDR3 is TGTGCCAGCAGCTCGGACACGTATAGCAATCAGCCCCAGCATTTT. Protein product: CASSSDTYSNQPQHF.

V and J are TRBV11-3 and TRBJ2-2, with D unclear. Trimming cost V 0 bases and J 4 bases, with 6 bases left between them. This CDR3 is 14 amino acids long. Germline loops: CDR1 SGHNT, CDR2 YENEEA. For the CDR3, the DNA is TGTGCCAGCAGCTTAGATCAGAGCACCGGGGAGCTGTTTTTT. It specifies CASSLDQSTGELFF.

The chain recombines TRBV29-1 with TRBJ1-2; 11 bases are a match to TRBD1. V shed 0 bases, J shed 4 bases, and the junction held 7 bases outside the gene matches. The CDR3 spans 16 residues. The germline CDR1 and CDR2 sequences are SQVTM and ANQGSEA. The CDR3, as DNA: TGCAGCGTTGAAGATGGGACAGGGGGGGACCGCTATGGCTACACCTTC. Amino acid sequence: CSVEDGTGGDRYGYTF.

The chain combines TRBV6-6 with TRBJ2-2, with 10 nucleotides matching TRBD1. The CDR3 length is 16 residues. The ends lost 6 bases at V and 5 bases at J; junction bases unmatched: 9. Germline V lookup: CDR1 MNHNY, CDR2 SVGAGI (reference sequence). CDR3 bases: TGTGCCAGCAGCGATCCGGGACAGGGGTTGACCGGGGAGCTGTTTTTT. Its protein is CASSDPGQGLTGELFF.

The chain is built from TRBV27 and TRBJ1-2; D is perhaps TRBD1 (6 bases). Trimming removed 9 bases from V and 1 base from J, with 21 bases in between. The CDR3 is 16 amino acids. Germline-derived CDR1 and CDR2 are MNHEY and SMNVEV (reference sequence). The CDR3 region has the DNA TGTGCCAGTTTAGGGTGGGGACAACAACTTAACTATGGCTACACCTTC. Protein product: CASLGWGQQLNYGYTF.

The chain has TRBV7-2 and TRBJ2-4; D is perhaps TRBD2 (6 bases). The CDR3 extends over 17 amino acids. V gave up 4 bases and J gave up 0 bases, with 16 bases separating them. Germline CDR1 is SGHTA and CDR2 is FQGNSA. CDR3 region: CASSSSSREIAKNIQYF. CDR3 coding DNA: TGTGCCAGCAGCTCCAGCTCACGGGAGATAGCCAAAAACATTCAGTACTTC.

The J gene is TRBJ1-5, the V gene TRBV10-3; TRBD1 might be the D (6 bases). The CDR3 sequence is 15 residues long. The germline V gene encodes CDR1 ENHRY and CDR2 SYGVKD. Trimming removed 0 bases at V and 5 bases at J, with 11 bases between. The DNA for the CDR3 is TGTGCCATCAGTGAGTCGACGGCAGGGGATCAGCCCCAGCATTTT. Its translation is CAISESTAGDQPQHF.

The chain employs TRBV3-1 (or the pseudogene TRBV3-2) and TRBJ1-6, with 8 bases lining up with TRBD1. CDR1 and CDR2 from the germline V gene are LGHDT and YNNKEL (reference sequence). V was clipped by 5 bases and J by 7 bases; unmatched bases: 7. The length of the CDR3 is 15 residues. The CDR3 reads CASSGTDRVNSPLHF. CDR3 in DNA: TGTGCCAGCAGCGGAACGGACAGGGTAAATTCACCCCTCCACTTT.

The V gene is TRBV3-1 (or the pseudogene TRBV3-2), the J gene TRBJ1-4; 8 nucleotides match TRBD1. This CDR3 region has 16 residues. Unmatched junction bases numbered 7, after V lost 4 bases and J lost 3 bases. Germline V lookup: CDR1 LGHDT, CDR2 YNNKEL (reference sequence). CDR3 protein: CASSLATTGANEKLFF. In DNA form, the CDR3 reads TGTGCCAGCAGCCTTGCTACGACAGGGGCTAATGAAAAACTGTTTTTT.

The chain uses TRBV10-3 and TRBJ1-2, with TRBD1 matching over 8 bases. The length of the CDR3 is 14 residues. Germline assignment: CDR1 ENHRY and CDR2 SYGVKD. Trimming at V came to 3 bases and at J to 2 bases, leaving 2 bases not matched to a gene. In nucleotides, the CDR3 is TGTGCCATCAGTGACCGGACAGGGAACTATGGCTACACCTTC. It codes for CAISDRTGNYGYTF.

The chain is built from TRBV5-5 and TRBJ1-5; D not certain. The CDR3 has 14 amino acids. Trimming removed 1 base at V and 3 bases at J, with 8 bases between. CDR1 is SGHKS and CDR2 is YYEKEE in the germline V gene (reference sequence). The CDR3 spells CASSLFEVNQPQHF. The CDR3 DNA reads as TGTGCCAGCAGCTTGTTCGAGGTCAATCAGCCCCAGCATTTT.

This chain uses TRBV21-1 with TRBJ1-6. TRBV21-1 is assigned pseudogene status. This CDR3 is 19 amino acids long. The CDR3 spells CASSKRGLTSAGTNSPLHF. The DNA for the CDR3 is TGTGCCAGCAGCAAAAGGGGACTAACATCCGCGGGGACTAATTCACCCCTCCACTTT.

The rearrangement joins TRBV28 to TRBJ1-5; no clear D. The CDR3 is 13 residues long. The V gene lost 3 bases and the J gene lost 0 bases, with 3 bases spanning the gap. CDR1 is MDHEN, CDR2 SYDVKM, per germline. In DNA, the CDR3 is TGTGCCAGCAGTTTTGTTAGCAATCAGCCCCAGCATTTT. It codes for CASSFVSNQPQHF.

The CDR3 nucleotides are TGTGCCAGCAGCCAAGGGGGACATCAGAACACCGGGGAGCTGTTTTTT. It specifies CASSQGGHQNTGELFF. The V and J genes are TRBV3-1 (or the pseudogene TRBV3-2) and TRBJ2-2; D is possibly TRBD1 (6 bases). The ends were cut back, 1 base at V and 1 base at J, with 10 bases in the middle. This CDR3 spans 16 amino acids. The germline CDR1 and CDR2 sequences are LGHDT and YNNKEL (reference sequence).

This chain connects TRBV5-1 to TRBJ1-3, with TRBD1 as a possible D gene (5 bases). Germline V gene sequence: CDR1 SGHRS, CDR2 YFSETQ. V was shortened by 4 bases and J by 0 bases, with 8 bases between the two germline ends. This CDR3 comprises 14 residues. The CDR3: CASSTGDSGNTIYF. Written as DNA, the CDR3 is TGCGCCAGCAGCACAGGTGACTCTGGAAACACCATATATTTT.

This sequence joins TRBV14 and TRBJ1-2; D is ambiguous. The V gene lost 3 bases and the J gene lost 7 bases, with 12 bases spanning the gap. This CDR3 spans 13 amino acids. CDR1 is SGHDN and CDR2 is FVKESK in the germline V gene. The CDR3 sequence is CASSQSERRGYTF. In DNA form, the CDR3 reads TGTGCCAGCAGCCAGTCCGAACGTCGTGGCTACACCTTC.

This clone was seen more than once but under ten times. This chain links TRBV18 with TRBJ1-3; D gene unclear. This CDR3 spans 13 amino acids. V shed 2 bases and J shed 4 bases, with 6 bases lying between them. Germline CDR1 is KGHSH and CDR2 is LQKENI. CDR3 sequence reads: CASSPFGGNTIYF. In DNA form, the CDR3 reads TGTGCCAGCTCACCATTCGGGGGAAACACCATATATTTT.

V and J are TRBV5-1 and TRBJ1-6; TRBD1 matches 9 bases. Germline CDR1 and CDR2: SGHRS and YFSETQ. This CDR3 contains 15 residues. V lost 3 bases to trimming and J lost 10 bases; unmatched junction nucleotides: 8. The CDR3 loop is CASSSTGQGDSPLHF. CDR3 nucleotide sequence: TGCGCCAGCAGCTCCACGGGACAGGGAGACTCACCCCTCCACTTT. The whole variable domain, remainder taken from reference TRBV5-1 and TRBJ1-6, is KAGVTQTPRYLIKTRGQQVTLSCSPISGHRSVSWYQQTPGQGLQFLFEYFSETQRNKGNFPGRFSGRQFSNSRSEMNVSTLELGDSALYLCASSSTGQGDSPLHFGNGTRLTVT.

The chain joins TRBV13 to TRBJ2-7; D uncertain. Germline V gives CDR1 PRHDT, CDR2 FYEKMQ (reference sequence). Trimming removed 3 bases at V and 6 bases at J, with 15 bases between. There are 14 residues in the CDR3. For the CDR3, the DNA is TGTGCCAGCAGCTTTGCCATAGGCCCACCCGAGCAGTACTTC. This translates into CASSFAIGPPEQYF.

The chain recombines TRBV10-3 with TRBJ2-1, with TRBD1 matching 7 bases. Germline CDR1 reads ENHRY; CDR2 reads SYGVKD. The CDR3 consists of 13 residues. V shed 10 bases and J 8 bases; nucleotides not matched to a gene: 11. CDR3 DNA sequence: TGTGCCACCGAATTGACAGGGAAGGATGAGCAGTTCTTC. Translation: CATELTGKDEQFF.

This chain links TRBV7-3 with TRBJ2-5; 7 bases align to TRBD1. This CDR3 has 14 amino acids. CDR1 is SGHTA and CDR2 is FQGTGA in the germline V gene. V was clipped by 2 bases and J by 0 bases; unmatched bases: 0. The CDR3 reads CASSLDRDQETQYF. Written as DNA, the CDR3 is TGTGCCAGCAGCTTAGACAGGGACCAAGAGACCCAGTACTTC.

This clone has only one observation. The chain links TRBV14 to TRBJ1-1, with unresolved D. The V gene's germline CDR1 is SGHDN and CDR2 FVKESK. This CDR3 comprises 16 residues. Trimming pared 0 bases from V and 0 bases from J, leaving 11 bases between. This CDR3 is CASSQDIYRVNTEAFF. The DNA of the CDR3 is TGTGCCAGCAGCCAAGATATCTATAGGGTGAACACTGAAGCTTTCTTT. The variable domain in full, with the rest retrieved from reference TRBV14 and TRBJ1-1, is EAGVTQFPSHSVIEKGQTVTLRCDPISGHDNLYWYRRVMGKEIKFLLHFVKESKQDESGMPNNRFLAERTGGTYSTLKVQPAELEDSGVYFCASSQDIYRVNTEAFFGQGTRLTVV.

CDR3 residues: CASSLAYRGRRNEQFF. The CDR3 DNA reads TGCGCCAGCAGCTTGGCTTACAGGGGGCGTAGAAATGAGCAGTTCTTC. The genes are TRBV5-1 and TRBJ2-1; 9 bases fit TRBD1. V dropped 0 bases and J dropped 7; count of bases not matched to a gene: 8. CDR3 length: 16 residues. Germline lookup yields CDR1 SGHRS and CDR2 YFSETQ.